One sample yielded the 3 T cell receptor beta chains listed below, sequenced in a study of CXCR3-negative and CXCR3-positive naive CD8 T cells. Libraries were UMI-labeled 5' RACE TRB cDNA. TCRdb reprocessed the 5' RACE reads, keeping one entry per CDR3 protein, no DNA. The sample has roughly 86,000 distinct CDR3 sequences; the top ten hold approximately 0.99%. The sequenced sample was naive CXCR3- CD8+ T cells from blood. As to subset: CD45RO-CCR7+CD27+CD95- naive CD8+ T cells lacking CXCR3 (TNR3-). The receptors were gathered from a human donor in good health. Some clones in this sample may be carry-over from other donors' samples.

V and J are TRBV20-1 and TRBJ2-1; TCRdb's D call, TRBD2, is unchecked because there is no DNA. The CDR3 runs 18 residues. Germline assignment: CDR1 DFQATT and CDR2 SNEGSKA (reference sequence). The CDR3: CSARGLAGVPSSYNEQFF.

The chain has TRBV7-2 and TRBJ2-7; absent DNA, TCRdb's TRBD1 call cannot be checked. This CDR3 spans 14 amino acids. From germline, CDR1 is SGHTA and CDR2 FQGNSA. Here the CDR3 reads CASSSGQGDYEQYF.

V and J are TRBV7-9 and TRBJ1-1. The CDR3 runs 17 residues. CDR1 SEHNR and CDR2 FQNEAQ come from the germline V gene (reference sequence). This chain's CDR3 is CASSLMQVDSLPTEAFF.